This T cell receptor beta chain originates from a study of blood T cell repertoires in COVID-19. About the research overall: The analysed material was cDNA or gDNA that came from T cells, B-cell-depleted T cells, or PBMCs.

Per the original methods: Cell counts per sample came from amplifying reference gene primers. Repertoires were generated with immunoSEQ multiplex PCR, while TCRdb's copy carries only in-frame clones and drops some. V and J calls and clone size come straight from that table; D and trimming were deduced from the DNA. The sample holds tens of thousands of clones, 80% to 85% seen once. This clone showed up just a few times. The length of the CDR3 is 14 residues. Germline loops: CDR1 SGHTA, CDR2 FQGNSA. Trimming left V 2 bases short and J 4 bases short, with 11 bases between. Sample: peripheral blood. V gene TRBV7-2 combines with J gene TRBJ1-2, with D perhaps TRBD1 (5 bases). The TCR sequence derives from a woman aged 55-70 years with acute or convalescent COVID-19. In DNA, the CDR3 is TGTGCCAGCAGCTTATCTCAGGGTGCCTATGGCTACACCTTC. Amino acids: CASSLSQGAYGYTF.